These 16 T cell receptor beta chains originate from one sample sequenced in a study of post-analysis software for immune sequencing data. cDNA libraries for TCR beta contained unique molecular identifiers. Using its own MiXCR run on the PCR reads, TCRdb lists one record per CDR3 protein. Of hundreds of thousands of distinct CDR3 sequences in the sample, around 27% were seen once. Study-wide results and caveats: When patients were compared with controls, about 5 TRBV segments were more frequent, TRBV5-6, TRBV5-1 and TRBV20-1 among them.

Their recognized antigens are unknown. The sample consisted of blood. All receptors derive from a girl aged 10-17 years with multiple sclerosis.

This clonotype was recorded many times. The chain links TRBV20-1 to TRBJ2-5; D remains ambiguous. Germline CDR1 reads DFQATT; CDR2 reads SNEGSKA (reference sequence). The CDR3 runs 11 residues. Trimming shortened V by 0 bases and J by 5 bases, and 4 bases separated the two germline ends. The CDR3 region is CSARERETQYF. DNA of the CDR3: TGCAGTGCTAGAGAAAGGGAGACCCAGTACTTC.

The chain joins TRBV5-1 to TRBJ1-2; D is uncertain. V lost 7 bases, J lost 6 bases, and 19 bases lay in between. Germline loops: CDR1 SGHRS, CDR2 YFSETQ. CDR3 length: 14 residues. This CDR3 is CASGGGLGPNGYTF. The CDR3 region has the DNA TGCGCCAGCGGCGGCGGCTTGGGCCCCAATGGCTACACCTTC.

The J gene is TRBJ1-6, the V gene TRBV12-3 or TRBV12-4; TRBD1 matches 7 bases. Germline trimming cut 6 bases from V and 6 bases from J; bases unmatched to any gene: 8. CDR3 size: 15 residues. The CDR3 reads CASRYTGTANSPLHF. The CDR3 DNA sequence: TGTGCCAGCAGATACACCGGGACAGCTAATTCACCCCTCCACTTT.

The chain carries TRBV12-3 or TRBV12-4 and TRBJ1-1, with D maybe TRBD1 (5 bases). This CDR3 has 13 amino acids. Trimming stripped 5 bases from V and 4 bases from J, with 11 bases between. The CDR3 DNA follows: TGTGCCAGCAGTCCAAATGGGGGCACTGAAGCTTTCTTT. It translates to CASSPNGGTEAFF.

This clonotype has a handful of counts. The chain joins TRBV20-1 to TRBJ2-7, with 12 bases aligning to TRBD2. The germline V gene encodes CDR1 DFQATT and CDR2 SNEGSKA (reference sequence). The J segment lost 5 bases and the V segment lost 4 bases, leaving 9 bases of the junction unmatched. The CDR3 covers 15 residues. In nucleotides, the CDR3 is TGCAGTGCTACCAGACTAGCGGGAGTTAGCGACGAGCAGTACTTC. It codes for CSATRLAGVSDEQYF.

The table lists this clonotype with a count of one. With a much larger clone just one base away, this may be a read error. V gene TRBV7-2 combines with J gene TRBJ2-4, with 9 positions matching TRBD2. The better agreement between TRBJ2-7 and the DNA end casts doubt on the J call. Looked up from germline, CDR1 is SGHTA and CDR2 is FQGNSA. The CDR3 runs to 16 residues. The CDR3 coding sequence is TGTGCCAACAGCTTAGGACCTAGCGGGAAAAGGTACGAGCAGTACTTC. Its protein is CANSLGPSGKRYEQYF.

The CDR3 here is CATTGLALVNEQFF. The CDR3 DNA reads as TGTGCCACCACCGGGCTAGCGTTGGTCAATGAGCAGTTCTTC. V usage is TRBV28 and J usage is TRBJ2-1; maybe TRBD2 (6 bases). The V end lost 10 bases, the J end lost 6 bases, and 19 bases lay between the germline ends. The germline gives CDR1 MDHEN, CDR2 SYDVKM. The CDR3 has 14 residues. Combining the CDR3 with reference TRBV28 and TRBJ2-1 gives the whole variable domain DVKVTQSSRYLVKRTGEKVFLECVQDMDHENMFWYRQDPGLGLRLIYFSYDVKMKEKGDIPEGYSVSREKKERFSLILESASTNQTSMYLCATTGLALVNEQFFGPGTRLTVL.

V usage is TRBV14 and J usage is TRBJ2-1, with D maybe TRBD2 (7 bases). Germline CDR1 and CDR2: SGHDN and FVKESK. V gave up 2 bases and J gave up 0 bases, with 14 bases separating them. The CDR3 is made up of 17 amino acids. The CDR3 loop reads CASSQRGGRASYNEQFF. In DNA, the CDR3 is TGTGCCAGCAGCCAAAGGGGGGGGAGGGCCTCCTACAATGAGCAGTTCTTC.

This clonotype was detected only a few times. This chain joins TRBV3-1 and TRBJ1-1, with D possibly being TRBD1 (6 bases). V gave up 7 bases and J gave up 1 base, with 10 bases separating them. The germline CDR1 and CDR2 sequences are LGHDT and YNNKEL (reference sequence). The CDR3 is 13 amino acids. Here the CDR3 reads CASTQGTNTEAFF. The CDR3 DNA is TGTGCCAGCACCCAGGGGACGAACACTGAAGCTTTCTTT.

This rearrangement joins TRBV27 to TRBJ1-4, with 7 positions matching TRBD1. V lost 5 bases to trimming and J lost 6 bases; unmatched junction nucleotides: 9. This CDR3 comprises 15 residues. From germline, CDR1 is MNHEY and CDR2 SMNVEV (reference sequence). CDR3 DNA sequence: TGTGCCAGCAGTCCCTTGGACAGGAGGGATGAAAAACTGTTTTTT. This translates into CASSPLDRRDEKLFF.

V gene TRBV20-1 combines with J gene TRBJ2-5; 7 nucleotides match TRBD1. The CDR3 is 15 amino acids. The germline CDR1 and CDR2 sequences are DFQATT and SNEGSKA (reference sequence). The V and J ends lost 6 bases and 11 bases, in that order; junction bases with no gene match: 21. CDR3 DNA sequence: TGCAGTGCGTCCGCCCCAAAAGGGACAGTCTACGGGCAGTACTTC. Translating it yields CSASAPKGTVYGQYF.

This clonotype was observed a few times. The chain uses TRBV29-1 and TRBJ2-7, with D perhaps assigned TRBD1 or TRBD2 (7 bases each). With 6 bases removed from V and 3 bases from J, the gap between germline ends came to 15 bases. Germline V gene data show CDR1 as SQVTM and CDR2 as ANQGSEA. This CDR3 spans 13 amino acids. The CDR3 here is CSVGGTADYEQYF. DNA for the CDR3: TGCAGCGTCGGGGGGACAGCCGACTACGAGCAGTACTTC.

This clonotype has only a few counts. The chain employs TRBV18 and TRBJ2-3; D not resolved. The CDR3 loop spans 15 amino acids. V was shortened by 0 bases and J by 1 base, with 8 bases between the two germline ends. Per germline, CDR1 KGHSH and CDR2 LQKENI. The CDR3 sequence: CASSPPESGTDTQYF. The CDR3, as DNA: TGTGCCAGCTCACCACCGGAGAGTGGCACAGATACGCAGTATTTT. The full variable domain, in which reference TRBV18 and TRBJ2-3 provide the parts outside the CDR3, is NAGVMQNPRHLVRRRGQEARLRCSPMKGHSHVYWYRQLPEEGLKFMVYLQKENIIDESGMPKERFSAEFPKEGPSILRIQQVVRGDSAAYFCASSPPESGTDTQYFGPGTRLTVL.

This clonotype was observed a handful of times. The genes are TRBV14 and TRBJ2-1, with D unclear. The CDR3 runs to 14 residues. Germline CDR1 reads SGHDN; CDR2 reads FVKESK. V dropped 0 bases and J dropped 8 bases, with 11 bases sitting between them. CDR3 sequence reads: CASSQDIGWDEQFF. CDR3 in DNA: TGTGCCAGCAGCCAAGATATAGGATGGGATGAGCAGTTCTTC.

The gene calls are TRBV7-2 and TRBJ2-5, with a weak D call TRBD1 (5 bases). The V gene lost 5 bases and the J gene lost 4 bases, with 14 bases spanning the gap. CDR1 and CDR2 (germline): SGHTA, FQGNSA. This CDR3 comprises 14 residues. CDR3 region: CASSARGQRETQYF. CDR3 nucleotides: TGTGCCAGCAGCGCTCGAGGACAAAGAGAGACCCAGTACTTC.

The rearrangement joins TRBV7-9 to TRBJ2-1, with a possible D match to TRBD1 (5 bases). V was pared by 7 bases and J by 13 bases, with 23 bases between. There are 14 residues in the CDR3. Looked up from germline, CDR1 is SEHNR and CDR2 is FQNEAQ (reference sequence). The CDR3 loop reads CASKLREPQGFQFF. The CDR3 DNA sequence: TGTGCCAGCAAACTTCGCGAACCCCAGGGTTTTCAGTTCTTC.